The 23 T cell receptor beta chains presented below share a single source sample, sequenced in a study of cytomegalovirus exposure and HLA in healthy donors. Assay: immunoSEQ multiplex PCR; the TCRdb copy retains only in-frame clones and omits some. The sample shows about 160,000 clones, around nine tenths of them seen only once. Sequencing used PBMCs. These receptors all come from a woman aged 18 to 35 in good health and CMV-seronegative.

This sequence joins TRBV5-4 and TRBJ1-2; TRBD1 matches 8 bases. Germline CDR1 and CDR2: SGHNT and YYREEE (reference sequence). Trimming removed 4 bases from V and 8 bases from J; junction bases left unmatched: 13. This CDR3 spans 15 amino acids. The CDR3 here is CASSLRPLTGEGYTF. CDR3 nucleotide sequence: TGTGCCAGCAGCCTACGGCCCCTGACAGGGGAAGGCTACACCTTC.

This chain uses TRBV18 with TRBJ1-2, with TRBD1 matching 7 bases. J lost 8 bases, V lost 0 bases, and 12 bases had no gene match. This CDR3 contains 16 residues. Germline V gene sequence: CDR1 KGHSH, CDR2 LQKENI. The CDR3 spells CASSPPSRGVVEGYTF. The CDR3 DNA sequence: TGTGCCAGCTCACCACCGAGCAGGGGGGTCGTGGAGGGCTACACCTTC.

This clone occurred a few times. This rearrangement joins TRBV5-8 to TRBJ1-1, with D tentatively TRBD1 (6 bases). Germline V lookup: CDR1 SGHTS, CDR2 YDEGEE. Trimming stripped 6 bases from V and 2 bases from J, with 17 bases between. CDR3 length equals 15 residues. The CDR3 reads CASNSGDHYNTEAFF. The CDR3 DNA follows: TGTGCCAGCAACTCAGGGGACCACTACAACACTGAAGCTTTCTTT.

The chain uses TRBV19 and TRBJ1-2, with D perhaps matching TRBD1 (6 bases). Trimming left V 4 bases short and J 1 base short, with 19 bases between. The CDR3 extends over 17 amino acids. Looked up from germline, CDR1 is LNHDA and CDR2 is SQIVND (reference sequence). In nucleotides, the CDR3 is TGTGCCAGTAGTAAAGGTATCGATGGACAGTATAACTATGGCTACACCTTC. Amino acid sequence: CASSKGIDGQYNYGYTF.

The rearrangement uses TRBV2 and TRBJ1-5; D call uncertain. This CDR3 has 15 amino acids. CDR1 is SNHLY, CDR2 FYNNEI, per germline. The V and J ends lost 3 bases and 3 bases respectively, with 12 bases between them. The CDR3 loop is CASSEAGRNNQPQHF. The CDR3 bases are TGTGCCAGCAGTGAGGCAGGTCGTAACAATCAGCCCCAGCATTTT.

The rearrangement joins TRBV27 to TRBJ1-1; D gene uncertain. With 3 bases removed from V and 3 bases from J, the gap between germline ends came to 11 bases. The CDR3 is 14 amino acids. The germline V gene encodes CDR1 MNHEY and CDR2 SMNVEV (reference sequence). CDR3 region: CASSFGGMDTEAFF. CDR3 DNA sequence: TGTGCCAGCAGTTTTGGAGGGATGGACACTGAAGCTTTCTTT.

The chain uses TRBV5-4 and TRBJ2-2, with D unclear. Germline V gene lookup returns CDR1 SGHNT and CDR2 YYREEE (reference sequence). The CDR3 is 16 amino acids. V gave up 4 bases and J gave up 0 bases, with 13 bases separating them. Here the CDR3 DNA reads TGTGCCAGCAGCCCGCTGGGCCTATCGAACACCGGGGAGCTGTTTTTT. It specifies CASSPLGLSNTGELFF.

The chain is built from TRBV6-1 and TRBJ1-2; D unresolved. Germline assignment: CDR1 MNHNS and CDR2 SASEGT. The CDR3 runs 12 residues. V lost 5 bases and J lost 6, with 10 bases in between. CDR3 coding DNA: TGTGCCAGCAGTCGAGAGATTGATGGCTACACCTTC. This encodes CASSREIDGYTF.

The J gene is TRBJ2-7, the V gene TRBV6-5; weak D call: TRBD1 (6 bases). V was cut by 2 bases and J by 9 bases, with 14 bases left in between. The germline V gene encodes CDR1 MNHEY and CDR2 SVGAGI. This CDR3 is built from 13 residues. CDR3 sequence (DNA): TGTGCCAGCAGTTACACGCAACAGGGACCGCAGTACTTC. Protein product: CASSYTQQGPQYF.

The CDR3 DNA reads as TGTGCCAGTAGTCTCCAGGGTCCCTATGGCTACACCTTC. Residues: CASSLQGPYGYTF. J is TRBJ1-2 and V is TRBV19, with a tentative D call TRBD1 (5 bases). Trimming took 5 bases from V and 4 from J, leaving 11 bases between them. The CDR3 has 13 residues. CDR1 is LNHDA, CDR2 SQIVND, per germline (reference sequence).

The genes are TRBV27 and TRBJ1-1; a possible D gene is TRBD1 (6 bases). V dropped 4 bases and J dropped 4 bases, with 13 bases sitting between them. The germline V gene encodes CDR1 MNHEY and CDR2 SMNVEV (reference sequence). The CDR3 contains 14 residues. The CDR3 DNA is TGTGCCAGCAGTTCCCCGGGACAAACCACTGAAGCTTTCTTT. Encoded protein: CASSSPGQTTEAFF.

The V and J genes are TRBV5-4 and TRBJ1-4, with D perhaps TRBD1 (6 bases). The V gene lost 1 base and the J gene lost 5 bases, with 18 bases spanning the gap. CDR3 size: 17 residues. Germline V gene lookup returns CDR1 SGHNT and CDR2 YYREEE (reference sequence). CDR3 in amino acids: CASSLNRGAGRNEKLFF. The CDR3 DNA is TGTGCCAGCAGCTTGAACCGGGGGGCAGGGCGGAATGAAAAACTGTTTTTT. Filled out from reference TRBV5-4 and TRBJ1-4, the complete variable domain reads ETGVTQSPTHLIKTRGQQVTLRCSSQSGHNTVSWYQQALGQGPQFIFQYYREEENGRGNFPPRFSGLQFPNYSSELNVNALELDDSALYLCASSLNRGAGRNEKLFFGSGTQLSVL.

This rearrangement joins TRBV6-5 to TRBJ2-5; weak D call: TRBD1 (5 bases). The germline CDR1 and CDR2 sequences are MNHEY and SVGAGI. Trimming removed 6 bases at V and 3 bases at J, with 11 bases between. This CDR3 is 13 amino acids long. As DNA, the CDR3 is TGTGCCAGCAGCCTAGACAGAGAAGAGACCCAGTACTTC. Its protein product is CASSLDREETQYF.

The chain uses TRBV5-1 and TRBJ2-3; 10 nucleotides align to TRBD2. The trim removed 4 bases at V and 3 bases at J, leaving 11 bases unmatched. The CDR3 length is 17 residues. Germline V gene lookup returns CDR1 SGHRS and CDR2 YFSETQ. CDR3 amino acids: CASSQSRTSGATDTQYF. The CDR3 nucleotides are TGCGCCAGCAGCCAGAGCAGGACTAGCGGAGCTACAGATACGCAGTATTTT.

V and J are TRBV29-1 and TRBJ2-7, with D maybe TRBD2 (5 bases). V gave up 1 base and J gave up 5 bases, with 12 bases separating them. Germline values: CDR1 SQVTM, CDR2 ANQGSEA. This CDR3 comprises 13 residues. CDR3 sequence: CSVEVSGEHEQYF. The CDR3 DNA sequence: TGCAGCGTTGAAGTCTCCGGGGAACACGAGCAGTACTTC.

The chain joins TRBV11-2 to TRBJ2-3; D not certain. The CDR3 loop spans 14 amino acids. Germline V lookup: CDR1 SGHAT, CDR2 FQNNGV. Trimming shortened V by 5 bases and J by 2 bases, and 11 bases separated the two germline ends. The CDR3 DNA is TGTGCCAGCAGCCCCCTCGGTTACACAGATACGCAGTATTTT. Translated, it gives CASSPLGYTDTQYF.

The chain links TRBV7-2 to TRBJ2-4, with a possible D match to TRBD1 (5 bases). This CDR3 comprises 15 residues. The germline gives CDR1 SGHTA, CDR2 FQGNSA. Trimming pared 5 bases from V and 7 bases from J, leaving 18 bases between. The CDR3, as DNA: TGTGCCAGCAGCCCCGTAGGGGATAAGGGCAACATTCAGTACTTC. It translates to CASSPVGDKGNIQYF.

A word on this clone: This same CDR3 is encoded by further DNA sequences in the sample. The V and J genes are TRBV27 and TRBJ1-5, with 7 positions matching TRBD1. In germline, CDR1 is MNHEY, CDR2 SMNVEV (reference sequence). The V and J ends lost 2 bases and 2 bases, in that order; junction bases with no gene match: 3. The CDR3 length is 15 residues. The CDR3 sequence: CASSLLGQGNQPQHF. The CDR3 DNA follows: TGTGCCAGCAGTTTACTCGGACAGGGCAATCAGCCCCAGCATTTT.

The gene calls are TRBV6-6 and TRBJ1-1; 7 positions agree with TRBD1. Germline values: CDR1 MNHNY, CDR2 SVGAGI (reference sequence). The CDR3 is made up of 14 amino acids. The trim removed 9 bases at V and 10 bases at J, leaving 17 bases unmatched. CDR3 sequence reads: CASEDRGAPGGAFF. The CDR3 bases are TGTGCCAGTGAAGATCGGGGAGCCCCAGGGGGAGCTTTCTTT.

The J gene is TRBJ2-5, the V gene TRBV2, with D possibly TRBD1 on 5 matching bases. Trimming pared 5 bases from V and 1 base from J, leaving 8 bases between. Looked up from germline, CDR1 is SNHLY and CDR2 is FYNNEI. CDR3 length equals 13 residues. Written as DNA, the CDR3 is TGTGCCAGCAGTAGACAGACCCAAGAGACCCAGTACTTC. Amino acids: CASSRQTQETQYF.

A few counts support this clone. This chain uses TRBV7-2 with TRBJ1-1; 7 positions agree with TRBD1. This CDR3 is built from 13 residues. The junction had 4 bases not matched to a gene; V was cut back by 8 bases and J by 1 base. CDR1 is SGHTA and CDR2 is FQGNSA in the germline V gene. The CDR3 nucleotides read TGTGCCAGCGGGGGACAGTCGAACACTGAAGCTTTCTTT. This codes for CASGGQSNTEAFF.

The chain has TRBV6-6 and TRBJ2-5; TRBD1 agrees at 7 bases. Trimming cost V 6 bases and J 2 bases; bases outside gene matches: 6. In germline, CDR1 is MNHNY, CDR2 SVGAGI (reference sequence). The CDR3 totals 14 residues. The CDR3 DNA sequence: TGTGCCAGCAGCTTGACGGGACAGCAAGAGACCCAGTACTTC. Its translation is CASSLTGQQETQYF.

This rearrangement joins TRBV13 to TRBJ1-2; D unresolved. The length of the CDR3 is 13 residues. The germline V gene has CDR1 PRHDT and CDR2 FYEKMQ (reference sequence). Trimming took off 2 bases at V and 3 bases at J, with 7 bases between the two ends. Written as DNA, the CDR3 is TGTGCCAGCAGCTTAATAGTGGACTATGGCTACACCTTC. Protein product: CASSLIVDYGYTF.